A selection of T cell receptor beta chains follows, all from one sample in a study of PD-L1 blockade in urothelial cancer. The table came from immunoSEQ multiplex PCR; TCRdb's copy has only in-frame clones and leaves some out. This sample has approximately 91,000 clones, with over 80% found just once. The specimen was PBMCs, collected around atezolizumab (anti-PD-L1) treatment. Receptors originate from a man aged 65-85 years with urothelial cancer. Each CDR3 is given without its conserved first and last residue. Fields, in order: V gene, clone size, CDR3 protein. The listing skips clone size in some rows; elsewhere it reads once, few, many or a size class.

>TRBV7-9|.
ASSPEQGVGEKLF
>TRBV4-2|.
ASSQDEQGGVRANVLT
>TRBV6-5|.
ASNSNSFGQPQH
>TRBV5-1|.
ASSLEGGQVNHNEQF
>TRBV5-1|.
ASNQQRGGEQY
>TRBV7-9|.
ASSLLAGANEQF
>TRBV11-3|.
ASSLDGTSGEQY
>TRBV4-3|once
ASSQDSAMTGHTVDEQF
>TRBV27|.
ASSPFGTSTNTGELF
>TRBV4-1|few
ASSQDQRQRTEAF
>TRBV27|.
ASSWAIDQPQH
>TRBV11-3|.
ASSLVTVGNTEAF
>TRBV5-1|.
ASSLGQPTTNEKLF
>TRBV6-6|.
ASSQTGGGEKLF
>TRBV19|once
ASSLALFLTDTQY
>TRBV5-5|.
ASSLDIQGSTDTQY
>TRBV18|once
ASSPPSGVQETQY